Presented here are 19 T cell receptor beta chains from one specimen sequenced in a study of blood T cell repertoires in COVID-19. The repertoire was sequenced with immunoSEQ multiplex PCR; TCRdb's copy has only in-frame clones and lacks some. Of 250,000 to 350,000 clones in the sample, 75% to 90% were seen once. What was sequenced was PBMCs or T cells enriched from blood (not recorded which). The receptors here all came from a woman between 18 and 29 years old who had recovered from COVID-19.

The V call is TRBV30, the J call TRBJ1-1, with TRBD1 as a possible D gene (6 bases). The length of the CDR3 is 14 residues. V lost 7 bases, J lost 1 base, and 16 bases lay in between. Germline V gene lookup returns CDR1 GTSNPN and CDR2 SVGIG (reference sequence). The CDR3, as DNA: TGTGCCTTCTTCGGGGGAGGGGGGAACACTGAAGCTTTCTTT. It codes for CAFFGGGGNTEAFF.

The chain has TRBV23-1 and TRBJ1-1; D might be TRBD1 (5 bases). TRBV23-1 is sorted into the ORF group, with uncertain function. This CDR3 comprises 14 residues. V shed 4 bases and J shed 1 base, with 10 bases lying between them. This CDR3 is CASSLHGGNTEAFF. The CDR3 DNA sequence: TGCGCCAGCAGTCTACACGGGGGGAACACTGAAGCTTTCTTT.

The chain has TRBV4-2 and TRBJ2-5; D is unresolved. Trimming pared 4 bases from V and 0 bases from J, leaving 9 bases between. Germline-derived CDR1 and CDR2 are LGHNA and YNFKEQ. The CDR3 totals 14 residues. The CDR3 sequence is CASSLDSYQETQYF. In nucleotides, the CDR3 is TGTGCCAGCAGCCTAGACTCGTACCAAGAGACCCAGTACTTC.

J is TRBJ1-2 and V is TRBV4-2; no reliable D call. Trimming shortened V by 0 bases and J by 1 base, and 12 bases separated the two germline ends. CDR1 and CDR2 from the germline V gene are LGHNA and YNFKEQ. The CDR3 is 16 amino acids. The CDR3 loop is CASSQDSLVVNYGYTF. The CDR3 nucleotides read TGTGCCAGCAGCCAAGATTCGCTAGTGGTTAACTATGGCTACACCTTC.

This clone showed up just once. This chain uses TRBV18 with TRBJ2-3; no clear D. The V end was cut by 3 bases, the J end by 4 bases, with 8 bases between. Germline V CDR1 and CDR2: KGHSH, LQKENI. The length of the CDR3 is 13 residues. The CDR3 bases are TGTGCCAGCTCACCCCAAACGGCAGATACGCAGTATTTT. Its translation is CASSPQTADTQYF.

V is TRBV12-3 or TRBV12-4 and J is TRBJ2-7, with D tentatively TRBD1 (5 bases). This CDR3 comprises 12 residues. The V gene lost 3 bases and the J gene lost 3 bases, with 6 bases spanning the gap. CDR3 in amino acids: CASSFQGYEQYF. For the CDR3, the DNA is TGTGCCAGCAGTTTTCAGGGCTACGAGCAGTACTTC.

The J gene is TRBJ1-6, the V gene TRBV3-1 (or the pseudogene TRBV3-2); D might be TRBD1 (5 bases). V was clipped by 4 bases and J by 6 bases, with 13 bases between them. The germline V gene encodes CDR1 LGHDT and CDR2 YNNKEL (reference sequence). This CDR3 region has 15 residues. The CDR3 here is CASSPESGGNSPLHF. CDR3 nucleotide sequence: TGTGCCAGCAGCCCGGAGTCGGGGGGTAATTCACCCCTCCACTTT.

The chain recombines TRBV12-3 or TRBV12-4 with TRBJ1-2; a possible D gene is TRBD1 (5 bases). This CDR3 has 12 amino acids. The V end lost 8 bases, the J end lost 8 bases, and 15 bases lay between the germline ends. Here the CDR3 reads CASGRGREGYTF. The DNA of the CDR3 is TGTGCCAGCGGACGGGGCCGGGAGGGCTACACCTTC.

The V call is TRBV6-5, the J call TRBJ1-2; D is possibly TRBD1 (5 bases). The CDR3 length is 13 residues. Germline CDR1 reads MNHEY; CDR2 reads SVGAGI. Trimming took 7 bases from V and 2 from J, leaving 11 bases between them. CDR3 protein: CASKQATNYGYTF. The CDR3 DNA is TGTGCCAGCAAACAGGCAACAAACTATGGCTACACCTTC.

The gene calls are TRBV9 and TRBJ2-3; TRBD2 matches at 13 bases. Germline V gene data show CDR1 as SGDLS and CDR2 as YYNGEE. With V trimmed by 3 bases and J by 3 bases, 4 bases remained unmatched. The CDR3 extends over 16 amino acids. For the CDR3, the DNA is TGTGCCAGCAGCGCTCCGGGACTAGCGGGGACAGATACGCAGTATTTT. The encoded protein is CASSAPGLAGTDTQYF.

V and J are TRBV7-8 and TRBJ2-1; possible D gene TRBD2, 5 bases. V was clipped by 6 bases and J by 9 bases, with 18 bases between them. The germline V gene has CDR1 SGHVS and CDR2 FQNEAQ. The CDR3 sequence is 14 residues long. CDR3 bases: TGTGCCAGCAGTACTAGTACCCCGCCAATTGAGCAGTTCTTC. It encodes CASSTSTPPIEQFF.

The rearrangement joins TRBV5-5 to TRBJ1-1, with D hard to call. Germline lookup yields CDR1 SGHKS and CDR2 YYEKEE (reference sequence). The CDR3 has 12 residues. Trimming removed 2 bases from V and 6 bases from J, with 8 bases in between. CDR3 in amino acids: CASSFIFSEAFF. The CDR3 coding sequence is TGTGCCAGCAGCTTTATTTTCTCTGAAGCTTTCTTT. The whole variable domain, remainder taken from reference TRBV5-5 and TRBJ1-1, is DAGVTQSPTHLIKTRGQQVTLRCSPISGHKSVSWYQQVLGQGPQFIFQYYEKEERGRGNFPDRFSARQFPNYSSELNVNALLLGDSALYLCASSFIFSEAFFGQGTRLTVV.

The chain links TRBV7-8 to TRBJ2-7; 9 bases line up with TRBD1. The V segment lost 5 bases and the J segment 2 bases; nucleotides outside the gene matches: 7. This CDR3 is built from 15 residues. Germline values: CDR1 SGHVS, CDR2 FQNEAQ. For the CDR3, the DNA is TGTGCCAGCAGCGCCTCGGGACAGGGAACCTACGAGCAGTACTTC. Protein product: CASSASGQGTYEQYF.

The chain has TRBV30 and TRBJ2-5, with D tentatively TRBD2 (5 bases). CDR3 length equals 11 residues. V was clipped by 4 bases and J by 3 bases, with 6 bases between them. Germline V CDR1 and CDR2: GTSNPN, SVGIG (reference sequence). The CDR3 sequence: CAWNGKETQYF. CDR3 nucleotide sequence: TGTGCCTGGAACGGGAAAGAGACCCAGTACTTC.

The J gene is TRBJ1-2, the V gene TRBV7-9; 7 bases agree with TRBD1. Per germline, CDR1 SEHNR and CDR2 FQNEAQ (reference sequence). V dropped 5 bases and J dropped 6; count of bases not matched to a gene: 6. The CDR3 length is 13 residues. The DNA of the CDR3 is TGTGCCAGCAGCCTACGTGACAGGGATGGCTACACCTTC. Amino acid sequence: CASSLRDRDGYTF.

The V call is TRBV27, the J call TRBJ2-7, with D possibly TRBD1 on 6 matching bases. This CDR3 region has 14 residues. Germline V lookup: CDR1 MNHEY, CDR2 SMNVEV (reference sequence). V was pared by 2 bases and J by 3 bases, with 11 bases between. CDR3 bases: TGTGCCAGCAGTTTACAGGACAGAGACTACGAGCAGTACTTC. It yields the protein CASSLQDRDYEQYF.

This chain connects TRBV6-5 to TRBJ1-2, with TRBD1 as a possible D gene (6 bases). Germline values: CDR1 MNHEY, CDR2 SVGAGI. V dropped 5 bases and J dropped 6 bases, with 16 bases sitting between them. The CDR3 extends over 14 amino acids. CDR3 amino acids: CASSPPGGQNGYTF. The CDR3 DNA sequence: TGTGCCAGCAGTCCGCCGGGGGGCCAGAATGGCTACACCTTC.

The chain employs TRBV10-3 and TRBJ1-1, with no clear D. Trimming shortened V by 1 base and J by 6 bases, and 3 bases separated the two germline ends. The CDR3 has 11 amino acids. Per the germline V gene, CDR1 is ENHRY and CDR2 is SYGVKD. The CDR3 nucleotides read TGTGCCATCAGTGAGTGGCCTGAAGCTTTCTTT. It encodes CAISEWPEAFF.

This chain joins TRBV5-1 and TRBJ1-2; 7 bases agree with TRBD1. V lost 4 bases to trimming and J lost 8 bases; unmatched junction nucleotides: 14. CDR3 length: 15 residues. Germline V CDR1 and CDR2: SGHRS, YFSETQ. In nucleotides, the CDR3 is TGCGCCAGCAGCCCCTTGACAGGGACCGGTCACGGCTACACCTTC. Its translation is CASSPLTGTGHGYTF.